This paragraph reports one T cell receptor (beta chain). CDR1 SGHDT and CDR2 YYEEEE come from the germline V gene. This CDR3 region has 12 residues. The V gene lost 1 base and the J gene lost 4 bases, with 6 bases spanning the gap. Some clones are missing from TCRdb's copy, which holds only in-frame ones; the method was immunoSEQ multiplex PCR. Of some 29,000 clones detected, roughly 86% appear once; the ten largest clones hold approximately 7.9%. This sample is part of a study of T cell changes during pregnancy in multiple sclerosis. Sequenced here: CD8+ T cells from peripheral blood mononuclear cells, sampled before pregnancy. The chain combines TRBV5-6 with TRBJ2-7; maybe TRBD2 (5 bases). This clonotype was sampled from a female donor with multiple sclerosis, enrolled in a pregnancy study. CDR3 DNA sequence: TGTGCCAGCAGCTTGCGGGGTTACGAGCAGTACTTC. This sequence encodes CASSLRGYEQYF.